This T cell receptor (beta chain) was profiled in a study of blood T cell repertoires in COVID-19. Study information: Specimens from acute and convalescent COVID-19 originated in the United States, Italy and Spain.

V trimming: 3 bases; J trimming: 6 bases; junction bases outside the gene matches: 6. This CDR3 comprises 14 residues. From germline, CDR1 is KGHSH and CDR2 LQKENI. Sequenced by immunoSEQ multiplex PCR; TCRdb stores in-frame clones only, minus some. The data contain roughly 270,000 clones, roughly four fifths of them singletons. Exposed enrollees had met someone with a PCR-confirmed or clinician-diagnosed COVID-19 case at some point within the 2 weeks before study entry. The chain has TRBV18 and TRBJ2-7; 9 nucleotides line up with TRBD1. The clonotype was recovered from a man between 35 and 55 years old who had been exposed to COVID-19. Sequencing was carried out using PBMCs or T cells enriched from blood (not recorded which). The DNA of the CDR3 is TGTGCCAGCTCACCGGGGACAGGGCCCTCCGAGCAGTACTTC. Its protein is CASSPGTGPSEQYF.